The 17 T cell receptor beta chains listed next were all sequenced from one sample in a study of identical twins. TCRdb passed the 5' RACE reads through MiXCR, listing each CDR3 protein once. The sample has 250,000 or so distinct CDR3 sequences; roughly 12% are singletons. These records were also assigned to another study, of yellow fever vaccine responses in identical twins.

Sequenced material: memory (CD45RO+) T cells sorted from blood. The receptors here all came from a woman between 18 and 30 years old in good health.

This clonotype was counted a few times. The V call is TRBV20-1, the J call TRBJ2-7; D possibly uses TRBD1 or TRBD2 (5 bases each). Trimming removed 2 bases at V and 5 bases at J, with 10 bases between. This CDR3 is built from 12 residues. Germline values: CDR1 DFQATT, CDR2 SNEGSKA (reference sequence). DNA for the CDR3: TGCAGTGCTAGATTTCGGGACCACGAGCAGTACTTC. It translates to CSARFRDHEQYF.

V usage is TRBV10-3 and J usage is TRBJ1-2; D unresolved. This CDR3 has 13 amino acids. The V end was cut by 6 bases, the J end by 6 bases, with 14 bases between. Germline CDR1 reads ENHRY; CDR2 reads SYGVKD. CDR3: CAIRAEPLDGYTF. In DNA, the CDR3 is TGTGCCATCAGGGCAGAACCCTTGGATGGCTACACCTTC.

This clonotype was observed many times. One end of the junction varies from germline; a read error may be responsible. The chain combines TRBV3-1 with TRBJ2-7, with D tentatively TRBD1 (6 bases). The germline gives CDR1 LGHDT, CDR2 YNNKEL (reference sequence). The CDR3 covers 12 residues. The CDR3 nucleotides read TGCGCCAGCAGCCAGGGGTCCTACGAGCAGTACTTC. It specifies CASSQGSYEQYF.

The chain links TRBV12-3 or TRBV12-4 to TRBJ2-7; D possibly corresponds to TRBD1 (5 bases). The length of the CDR3 is 15 residues. V gave up 11 bases and J gave up 3 bases, with 23 bases separating them. The CDR3: CAGLRTGRVNYEQYF. CDR3 in DNA: TGTGCCGGATTAAGAACCGGCAGGGTTAACTACGAGCAGTACTTC.

Note on this clonotype: A read error may explain this, as a much larger clone is one base away. The chain joins TRBV3-1 to TRBJ2-1; possible D gene TRBD1, 6 bases. Per germline, CDR1 LGHDT and CDR2 YNNKEL (reference sequence). CDR3 length equals 13 residues. V was clipped by 3 bases and J by 5 bases, with 8 bases between them. CDR3 sequence (DNA): TGTGCCAGCAGCCATCGACAGGACAATGAGCAGTTCTTC. Its protein is CASSHRQDNEQFF.

The table lists this clonotype with a few counts. This chain connects TRBV29-1 to TRBJ2-5; no reliable D call. V was shortened by 3 bases and J by 5 bases, with 4 bases between the two germline ends. The CDR3 covers 10 residues. Germline loops: CDR1 SQVTM, CDR2 ANQGSEA. CDR3: CSVEWETQYF. The CDR3 DNA reads as TGCAGCGTTGAGTGGGAGACCCAGTACTTC.

The chain uses TRBV6-4 and TRBJ2-7; weak D call: TRBD1 (8 bases). Per the germline V gene, CDR1 is MRHNA and CDR2 is SNTAGT. CDR3 length: 13 amino acids. V gave up 5 bases and J gave up 5 bases, with 13 bases separating them. CDR3 DNA: TGTGCCAGCAGTACTACAGGGGGGGACGAGCAGTACTTC. Its protein product is CASSTTGGDEQYF.

J is TRBJ2-2 and V is TRBV20-1; D not certain. Germline V lookup: CDR1 DFQATT, CDR2 SNEGSKA (reference sequence). The CDR3 is 13 residues long. Trimming took off 5 bases at V and 8 bases at J, with 15 bases between the two ends. CDR3 DNA sequence: TGCAGTGCTGCACCGGGCTCAAGGGGGGAGCTGTTTTTT. Amino acid sequence: CSAAPGSRGELFF.

CDR3 residues: CASSQWGTGELFF. The CDR3 nucleotides read TGTGCCAGCAGCCAATGGGGGACCGGGGAGCTGTTTTTT. The rearrangement links TRBV3-1 to TRBJ2-2; D possibly uses TRBD1 or TRBD2 (5 bases each). Germline V gene sequence: CDR1 LGHDT, CDR2 YNNKEL (reference sequence). Trimming took off 2 bases at V and 5 bases at J, with 6 bases between the two ends. This CDR3 has 13 amino acids.

The chain recombines TRBV6-2 or TRBV6-3 with TRBJ1-1; 10 positions agree with TRBD1. V was pared by 5 bases and J by 5 bases, with 8 bases of the junction left unmatched. Germline CDR1 MNHEY, CDR2 SVGEGT. The CDR3 sequence is 15 residues long. CDR3 amino acids: CASSLRDRGRTEAFF. DNA for the CDR3: TGTGCCAGCAGTCTCCGGGACAGGGGTAGAACTGAAGCTTTCTTT.

This clonotype was seen more than once but under ten times. The chain couples TRBV7-2 to TRBJ2-6; D perhaps matches TRBD1 (7 bases). V shed 11 bases and J shed 0 bases, with 17 bases lying between them. The CDR3 extends over 16 amino acids. Germline V gives CDR1 SGHTA, CDR2 FQGNSA. The CDR3 DNA reads as TGTGCCGCCGACAGGGACTCTCTCTCTGGGGCCAACGTCCTGACTTTC. As protein: CAADRDSLSGANVLTF.

This clonotype was counted at least ten times. V usage is TRBV4-2 and J usage is TRBJ1-4; D unresolved. The CDR3 length is 16 residues. Between the trimmed V and J ends, which lost 1 base and 0 bases, there was a span of 9 bases. Germline CDR1 is LGHNA and CDR2 is YNFKEQ. This CDR3 reads CASSQALETTNEKLFF. DNA for the CDR3: TGTGCCAGCAGCCAAGCGTTGGAGACAACTAATGAAAAACTGTTTTTT.

This clonotype was counted between two and nine times. The V gene is TRBV6-1, the J gene TRBJ1-2; possible D gene TRBD1, 5 bases. V gave up 6 bases and J gave up 12 bases, with 17 bases separating them. This CDR3 has 12 residues. CDR1 and CDR2 (germline): MNHNS, SASEGT. The CDR3 is CASRLGTAPHTF. DNA of the CDR3: TGTGCCAGCAGACTGGGGACCGCTCCCCACACCTTC.

The chain is built from TRBV28 and TRBJ1-2, with 8 positions matching TRBD1. Germline lookup yields CDR1 MDHEN and CDR2 SYDVKM. The junction had 2 bases not matched to a gene; V was cut back by 5 bases and J by 0 bases. CDR3 length: 14 residues. The chain's CDR3 is CASSPQGANYGYTF. As DNA, the CDR3 is TGTGCCAGCAGTCCACAGGGGGCTAACTATGGCTACACCTTC.

The chain joins TRBV20-1 to TRBJ2-7; D ambiguous. The germline V and J ends were trimmed by 6 bases and 6 bases, with 9 bases remaining between them. The CDR3 is made up of 10 amino acids. CDR1 and CDR2 from the germline V gene are DFQATT and SNEGSKA (reference sequence). The CDR3, as DNA: TGCAGTGCCCTTTGGTCCGAGCAGTACTTC. Translation: CSALWSEQYF.

The chain is built from TRBV20-1 and TRBJ1-2; D is uncertain. Between the trimmed V and J ends, which lost 7 bases and 1 base, there was a span of 10 bases. The CDR3 loop spans 12 amino acids. Germline-derived CDR1 and CDR2 are DFQATT and SNEGSKA (reference sequence). CDR3 bases: TGCAGTGGTGCGGACGGTAACTATGGCTACACCTTC. Amino acids: CSGADGNYGYTF.

This clonotype was counted many times. The CDR3 here is CASSPSKPNEQFF. The DNA of the CDR3 is TGTGCCAGCAGCCCCTCGAAACCCAATGAGCAGTTCTTC. The chain carries TRBV5-5 and TRBJ2-1; D ambiguous. Trimming stripped 4 bases from V and 6 bases from J, with 11 bases between. Germline values: CDR1 SGHKS, CDR2 YYEKEE (reference sequence). The CDR3 totals 13 residues.